This T cell receptor (beta chain) was sequenced in a study of T cell changes during pregnancy in multiple sclerosis. CDR3 length: 15 residues. Germline loops: CDR1 SGDLS, CDR2 YYNGEE. Here immunoSEQ multiplex PCR was the method, and the copy in TCRdb shows in-frame clones only, minus some. The table records about 60,000 clones, roughly nine tenths of them present only once. Notes on this clone: Relative to the germline gene, one junction end is altered; a read error may explain this.

The chain is built from TRBV9 and TRBJ1-2; D not certain. This clonotype was sampled from a female donor in good health, enrolled as a control in a pregnancy study. The input for sequencing was CD4+ T cells from peripheral blood mononuclear cells, taken after pregnancy. The CDR3 bases are TGTACCAGCAGCGCCGAGGCACACCTCAACTATGGCTACACCTTC. Encoded protein: CTSSAEAHLNYGYTF.